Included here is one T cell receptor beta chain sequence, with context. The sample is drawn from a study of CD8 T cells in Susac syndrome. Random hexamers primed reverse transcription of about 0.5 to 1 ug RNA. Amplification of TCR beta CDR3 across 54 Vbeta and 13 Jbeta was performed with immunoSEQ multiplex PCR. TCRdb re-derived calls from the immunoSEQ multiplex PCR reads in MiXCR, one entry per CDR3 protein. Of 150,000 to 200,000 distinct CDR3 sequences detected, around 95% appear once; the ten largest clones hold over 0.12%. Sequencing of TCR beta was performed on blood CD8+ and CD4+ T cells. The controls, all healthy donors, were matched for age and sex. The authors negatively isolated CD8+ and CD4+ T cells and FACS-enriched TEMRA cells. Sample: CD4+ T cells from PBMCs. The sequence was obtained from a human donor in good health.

DNA for the CDR3: TGTGCCAGCAGTTTTGGACAGGGGTCCTACGAGCAGTACTTC. Protein sequence: CASSFGQGSYEQYF. The chain couples TRBV28 to TRBJ2-7; 9 bases are shared with TRBD1. V lost 3 bases to trimming and J lost 1 base; unmatched junction nucleotides: 1. The V gene's germline CDR1 is MDHEN and CDR2 SYDVKM. The CDR3 extends over 14 amino acids. The full variable domain, with the rest looked up from reference TRBV28 and TRBJ2-7, is DVKVTQSSRYLVKRTGEKVFLECVQDMDHENMFWYRQDPGLGLRLIYFSYDVKMKEKGDIPEGYSVSREKKERFSLILESASTNQTSMYLCASSFGQGSYEQYFGPGTRLTVT.